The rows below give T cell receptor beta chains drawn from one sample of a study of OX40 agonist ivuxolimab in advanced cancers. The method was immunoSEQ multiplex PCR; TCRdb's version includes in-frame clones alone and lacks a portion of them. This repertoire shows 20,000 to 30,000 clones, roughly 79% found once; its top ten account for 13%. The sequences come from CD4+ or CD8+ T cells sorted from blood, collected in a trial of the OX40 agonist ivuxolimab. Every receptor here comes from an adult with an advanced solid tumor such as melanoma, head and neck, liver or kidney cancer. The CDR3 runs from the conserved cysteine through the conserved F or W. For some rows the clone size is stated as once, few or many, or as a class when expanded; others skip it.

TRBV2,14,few,CASAGLAGLYEQYF
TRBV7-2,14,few,CASSSRDRDYGYTF
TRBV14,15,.,CASSQGQGAGNTIYF
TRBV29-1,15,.,CSVVQGTGAKNIQYF
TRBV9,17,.,CASSVAAGEPSGNTIYF
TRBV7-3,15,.,CASSLGQGAGNTIYF
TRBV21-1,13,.,CASTRDRGYEQYF
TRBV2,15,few,CASSARTGTNSPLHF
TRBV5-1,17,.,CASRVGTSGWTGDEQFF
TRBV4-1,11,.,CASTAGQVLFF
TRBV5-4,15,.,CASSLNLMGDEKLFF
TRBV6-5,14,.,CASSYAGLNEKLFF